This T cell receptor beta chain was observed in a study of shared clonotypes between healthy human individuals. Study background: Ranging from 18 to 49 in age, donors were a couple of women and a few men. Three CD4 naive, three CD4 memory, two CD8 naive and one CD8 memory plate were used per donor.

Trimming pared 8 bases from V and 0 bases from J, leaving 20 bases between. This CDR3 has 17 amino acids. In germline, CDR1 is SNHLY, CDR2 FYNNEI. Naive CD8 cells were CD45RO-negative, positively selected for CCR7, excluding terminally differentiated effector memory CD45RA+ cells. Sequencing was performed with immunoSEQ multiplex PCR; in TCRdb, only in-frame clones are kept and a portion is missing. The repertoire holds around 600,000 clones, with 98% as singletons. The material sequenced was naive CD8+ T cells sorted from blood. V and J are TRBV2 and TRBJ2-4; perhaps TRBD1 as D (6 bases). The sequence came from a man aged 30 to 45 in good health. The CDR3 spells CASEDRKIVIAKNIQYF. As DNA, the CDR3 is TGTGCCAGCGAAGACAGGAAGATAGTGATAGCCAAAAACATTCAGTACTTC. The whole variable domain, filled in from reference TRBV2 and TRBJ2-4, reads EPEVTQTPSHQVTQMGQEVILRCVPISNHLYFYWYRQILGQKVEFLVSFYNNEISEKSEIFDDQFSVERPDGSNFTLKIRSTKLEDSAMYFCASEDRKIVIAKNIQYFGAGTRLSVL.